The 10 T cell receptor beta chains given below trace back to one sample, sequenced in a study of blood T cells in healthy people across ages. A J-beta primer mix and a sample-barcoded 5' primer were used in a second PCR of about 7 to 12 cycles. Each CDR3 protein is one row after TCRdb ran MiXCR on the 5' RACE reads. The sample shows 750,000 to 850,000 distinct CDR3 sequences, around a quarter of them seen only once. These data also formed part of another study, on T cells of mothers and their children.

The sample consisted of blood. The receptors derive from a boy between 5 and 17 years old in good health.

The genes are TRBV4-3 and TRBJ2-1, with D possibly TRBD2 on 6 matching bases. V lost 0 bases and J 7 bases, leaving 10 bases between the germline ends. Germline lookup yields CDR1 LGHNA and CDR2 YSLEER. This CDR3 is built from 14 residues. The CDR3 region is CASSQDSGVNEQFF. The CDR3 DNA sequence: TGCGCCAGCAGCCAAGATTCGGGGGTAAATGAGCAGTTCTTC.

The genes are TRBV5-1 and TRBJ1-2; 8 bases agree with TRBD1. This CDR3 is 16 amino acids long. Trimming cost V 4 bases and J 2 bases; bases outside gene matches: 10. CDR1 is SGHRS and CDR2 is YFSETQ in the germline V gene. The CDR3 is CASSEGDRPLNYGYTF. The CDR3, as DNA: TGCGCCAGCAGCGAGGGGGACAGGCCTCTCAACTATGGCTACACCTTC. Based on the CDR3 plus reference TRBV5-1 and TRBJ1-2, the full variable domain is KAGVTQTPRYLIKTRGQQVTLSCSPISGHRSVSWYQQTPGQGLQFLFEYFSETQRNKGNFPGRFSGRQFSNSRSEMNVSTLELGDSALYLCASSEGDRPLNYGYTFGSGTRLTVV.

The chain recombines TRBV7-9 with TRBJ1-5, with D maybe TRBD1 (5 bases). The V end lost 6 bases, the J end lost 2 bases, and 11 bases lay between the germline ends. This CDR3 contains 14 residues. Germline-derived CDR1 and CDR2 are SEHNR and FQNEAQ (reference sequence). CDR3 DNA sequence: TGTGCCAGCAGTCAAGACAGTGGCAATCAGCCCCAGCATTTT. Translated, it gives CASSQDSGNQPQHF.

The chain joins TRBV20-1 to TRBJ2-7; tentatively, D is TRBD1 or TRBD2 (5 bases each). V was clipped by 7 bases and J by 6 bases, with 19 bases between them. The CDR3 runs 13 residues. Germline CDR1 is DFQATT and CDR2 is SNEGSKA (reference sequence). In DNA, the CDR3 is TGCAGTGTTGCGCCCGGGGCTCCCATCGAGCAGTACTTC. This translates into CSVAPGAPIEQYF.

This clonotype was picked up a small number of times. V gene TRBV29-1 combines with J gene TRBJ2-4, with no clear D. This CDR3 has 13 residues. V lost 0 bases to trimming and J lost 2 bases, with 5 bases between them. CDR1 and CDR2 from the germline V gene are SQVTM and ANQGSEA. The CDR3 sequence: CSVEEPTKNIQYF. The CDR3 nucleotides are TGCAGCGTTGAAGAACCAACCAAAAACATTCAGTACTTC.

Comments on this clonotype: The junction departs from the called germline gene at one end, perhaps through a read error. The chain is built from TRBV10-3 and TRBJ2-3; 11 bases map to TRBD2. This CDR3 spans 18 amino acids. Germline-derived CDR1 and CDR2 are ENHRY and SYGVKD. CDR3 nucleotides: TGTGCCATCGTCGCCCTCGGGACTAGCGGAGTCTTCACAGGTACGCAGTATTTT. Residues: CAIVALGTSGVFTGTQYF.

The J gene is TRBJ2-7, the V gene TRBV7-9, with 9 bases fitting TRBD1. CDR3 length: 13 residues. Per the germline V gene, CDR1 is SEHNR and CDR2 is FQNEAQ (reference sequence). Unmatched junction bases numbered 7, after V lost 7 bases and J lost 6 bases. CDR3 in DNA: TGTGCCAGCACCCCGGGACAGGGAAGCGAGCAGTACTTC. Translating gives CASTPGQGSEQYF. The whole variable domain, filled in from reference TRBV7-9 and TRBJ2-7, reads DTGVSQNPRHKITKRGQNVTFRCDPISEHNRLYWYRQTLGQGPEFLTYFQNEAQLEKSRLLSDRFSAERPKGSFSTLEIQRTEQGDSAMYLCASTPGQGSEQYFGPGTRLTVT.

V gene TRBV29-1 combines with J gene TRBJ2-5, with D perhaps TRBD1 (6 bases). CDR3 length: 12 amino acids. Germline values: CDR1 SQVTM, CDR2 ANQGSEA. Deletions cut 4 bases from V and 5 bases from J, with 11 bases between. This CDR3 is CSVGGHSETQYF. DNA of the CDR3: TGCAGCGTTGGGGGACATTCGGAGACCCAGTACTTC.

This clonotype was detected only a few times. This chain connects TRBV7-2 to TRBJ2-1; 7 nucleotides align to TRBD2. The better agreement between TRBJ2-5 and the DNA end casts doubt on the J call. From germline, CDR1 is SGHTA and CDR2 FQGNSA. CDR3 length: 12 amino acids. CDR3 sequence reads: CASSSNGGAQYF. The DNA for the CDR3 is TGTGCCAGCAGCTCGAATGGGGGGGCCCAGTACTTC.

The chain uses TRBV6-5 and TRBJ1-2; TRBD1 aligns across 7 bases. The CDR3 runs 13 residues. J lost 4 bases, V lost 8 bases, and 7 bases had no gene match. Germline CDR1 is MNHEY and CDR2 is SVGAGI. CDR3 in DNA: TGTGCCAGCCGGAACAGGGGACCCTATGGCTACACCTTC. Amino acid sequence: CASRNRGPYGYTF.